What follows are 26 T cell receptor beta chains derived from one specimen sequenced in a study of T cell repertoires in cytomegalovirus infection. TCRdb redid the calling of the reads with MiXCR, one entry per CDR3 protein. Of hundreds of thousands of distinct CDR3 sequences listed, approximately 31% were seen once; the top ten hold about an eighth. No antigen has been assigned to these receptors. Material: cultured CD8+ T cells from PBMCs, obtained from culture after CMV antigen stimulation. Receptors were obtained from a human donor in good health (CMV status not recorded). Some clones in this sample may be carry-over from other donors' samples.

This clonotype was counted only a few times. The chain links TRBV11-2 to TRBJ2-1; D is undetermined. The CDR3 totals 12 residues. The V gene lost 10 bases and the J gene lost 1 base, with 8 bases spanning the gap. Germline V lookup: CDR1 SGHAT, CDR2 FQNNGV. The CDR3 is CAIPGSYNEQFF. As DNA, the CDR3 is TGTGCCATCCCCGGATCCTACAATGAGCAGTTCTTC. Filled out from reference TRBV11-2 and TRBJ2-1, the complete variable domain reads EAGVAQSPRYKIIEKRQSVAFWCNPISGHATLYWYQQILGQGPKLLIQFQNNGVVDDSQLPKDRFSAERLKGVDSTLKIQPAKLEDSAVYLCAIPGSYNEQFFGPGTRLTVL.

This clonotype was picked up a small number of times. The rearrangement uses TRBV12-3 or TRBV12-4 and TRBJ1-2; D call uncertain. V lost 1 base and J 0 bases, leaving 12 bases between the germline ends. The CDR3 extends over 16 amino acids. For the CDR3, the DNA is TGTGCCAGCAGTTTAGTCGGTGGGAGAGCTAACTATGGCTACACCTTC. Encoded protein: CASSLVGGRANYGYTF.

This clonotype was observed many times. The rearrangement uses TRBV7-8 and TRBJ2-2; 9 bases align to TRBD1. Germline CDR1 reads SGHVS; CDR2 reads FQNEAQ. The CDR3 runs to 16 residues. Trimming removed 5 bases from V and 4 bases from J; junction bases left unmatched: 8. This CDR3 reads CASSDGTGRTTGELFF. CDR3 DNA sequence: TGTGCCAGCAGCGATGGGACAGGGAGGACCACCGGGGAGCTGTTTTTT. Variable domain in full (rest from reference TRBV7-8 and TRBJ2-2): GAGVSQSPRYKVAKRGQDVALRCDPISGHVSLFWYQQALGQGPEFLTYFQNEAQLDKSGLPSDRFFAERPEGSVSTLKIQRTQQEDSAVYLCASSDGTGRTTGELFFGEGSRLTVL.

The rearrangement uses TRBV7-2 and TRBJ1-2, with 9 bases that match TRBD1. The junction had 13 bases not matched to a gene; V was cut back by 5 bases and J by 6 bases. CDR1 is SGHTA, CDR2 FQGNSA, per germline. This CDR3 contains 16 residues. The CDR3 is CASSDPGQGTKDGYTF. The CDR3 DNA is TGTGCCAGCAGCGATCCGGGACAGGGAACAAAGGATGGCTACACCTTC.

The chain recombines TRBV12-3 or TRBV12-4 with TRBJ1-5; possibly TRBD1 for D (6 bases). The CDR3 contains 16 residues. Trimming left V 3 bases short and J 8 bases short, with 20 bases between. The CDR3 DNA follows: TGTGCCAGCAGTTTTGCCCTCCTGGGACACGCAGAGCCCCAGCATTTT. It specifies CASSFALLGHAEPQHF.

The CDR3 region is CASSVPQTGEGYTF. CDR3 DNA sequence: TGTGCCAGCAGCGTACCACAGACAGGGGAAGGCTACACCTTC. This rearrangement joins TRBV7-8 to TRBJ1-2, with 8 positions matching TRBD1. Trimming cost V 5 bases and J 8 bases; bases outside gene matches: 10. The CDR3 is 14 amino acids. Germline CDR1 and CDR2: SGHVS and FQNEAQ. Combining the CDR3 with reference TRBV7-8 and TRBJ1-2 gives the whole variable domain GAGVSQSPRYKVAKRGQDVALRCDPISGHVSLFWYQQALGQGPEFLTYFQNEAQLDKSGLPSDRFFAERPEGSVSTLKIQRTQQEDSAVYLCASSVPQTGEGYTFGSGTRLTVV.

This clonotype was recorded many times. The V gene is TRBV7-2, the J gene TRBJ1-5, with D tentatively TRBD1 (6 bases). Looked up from germline, CDR1 is SGHTA and CDR2 is FQGNSA. This CDR3 contains 15 residues. V lost 4 bases and J 1 base, leaving 11 bases between the germline ends. CDR3 DNA: TGTGCCAGCAGCTACCGGACAGCCAGCAATCAGCCCCAGCATTTT. This sequence encodes CASSYRTASNQPQHF. The complete variable domain, with remaining parts taken from reference TRBV7-2 and TRBJ1-5, reads GAGVSQSPSNKVTEKGKDVELRCDPISGHTALYWYRQSLGQGLEFLIYFQGNSAPDKSGLPSDRFSAERTGGSVSTLTIQRTQQEDSAVYLCASSYRTASNQPQHFGDGTRLSIL.

This clonotype was found a few times. The V call is TRBV19, the J call TRBJ2-1; no clear D. CDR3 length: 14 amino acids. V lost 6 bases and J lost 0, with 9 bases in between. Germline V lookup: CDR1 LNHDA, CDR2 SQIVND (reference sequence). The CDR3 spells CASREQSSYNEQFF. CDR3 bases: TGTGCCAGTAGGGAACAGAGCTCCTACAATGAGCAGTTCTTC.

The chain recombines TRBV7-9 with TRBJ2-1, with 8 bases that match TRBD2. The CDR3 contains 14 residues. The ends lost 3 bases at V and 9 bases at J; junction bases unmatched: 7. Germline lookup yields CDR1 SEHNR and CDR2 FQNEAQ (reference sequence). CDR3 residues: CASSFEGLEGEQFF. As DNA, the CDR3 is TGTGCCAGCAGCTTTGAGGGACTAGAGGGTGAGCAGTTCTTC.

This clonotype was counted between two and nine times. This chain uses TRBV12-3 or TRBV12-4 with TRBJ2-1; TRBD1 agrees at 8 bases. The CDR3 contains 17 residues. The junction had 9 bases not matched to a gene; V was cut back by 5 bases and J by 0 bases. CDR3 in DNA: TGTGCCAGCAGTCCGCCACCTGGACAGGGCTCCTACAATGAGCAGTTCTTC. Amino acids: CASSPPPGQGSYNEQFF.

This clonotype was counted ten times or more. This chain joins TRBV7-8 and TRBJ1-5; D call uncertain. CDR1 and CDR2 from the germline V gene are SGHVS and FQNEAQ. V lost 4 bases, J lost 3 bases, and 7 bases lay in between. The CDR3 sequence is 13 residues long. DNA of the CDR3: TGTGCCAGCAGCTCAGGTTTCAATCAGCCCCAGCATTTT. Amino acid sequence: CASSSGFNQPQHF. The full variable domain, with the rest looked up from reference TRBV7-8 and TRBJ1-5, is GAGVSQSPRYKVAKRGQDVALRCDPISGHVSLFWYQQALGQGPEFLTYFQNEAQLDKSGLPSDRFFAERPEGSVSTLKIQRTQQEDSAVYLCASSSGFNQPQHFGDGTRLSIL.

The chain employs TRBV2 and TRBJ1-4, with 8 positions matching TRBD1. The germline gives CDR1 SNHLY, CDR2 FYNNEI. Trimming removed 3 bases from V and 7 bases from J; junction bases left unmatched: 7. The CDR3 loop spans 15 amino acids. The CDR3 loop reads CASSEDRAMAEKLFF. CDR3 sequence (DNA): TGTGCCAGCAGTGAGGACAGGGCCATGGCTGAAAAACTGTTTTTT. The full variable domain, in which reference TRBV2 and TRBJ1-4 provide the parts outside the CDR3, is EPEVTQTPSHQVTQMGQEVILRCVPISNHLYFYWYRQILGQKVEFLVSFYNNEISEKSEIFDDQFSVERPDGSNFTLKIRSTKLEDSAMYFCASSEDRAMAEKLFFGSGTQLSVL.

This clonotype was seen ten or more times. This sequence joins TRBV27 and TRBJ2-1, with 11 bases matching TRBD2. The CDR3 is made up of 16 amino acids. Germline-derived CDR1 and CDR2 are MNHEY and SMNVEV (reference sequence). V gave up 5 bases and J gave up 5 bases; unmatched junction bases: 8. In DNA form, the CDR3 reads TGTGCCAGCAGTATTACGACTAGCGGGGCCAACAATGAGCAGTTCTTC. Amino acids: CASSITTSGANNEQFF.

This rearrangement joins TRBV4-1 to TRBJ2-3, with D perhaps matching TRBD2 (5 bases). Germline CDR1 reads MGHRA; CDR2 reads YSYEKL. V was shortened by 6 bases and J by 0 bases, with 22 bases between the two germline ends. The CDR3 loop spans 18 amino acids. CDR3 in amino acids: CASSQLNLRASSTDTQYF. The CDR3, as DNA: TGCGCCAGCAGTCAATTGAACCTGCGGGCCTCTAGCACAGATACGCAGTATTTT.

The chain employs TRBV4-3 and TRBJ2-5; unclear D gene. The CDR3 has 17 residues. Per the germline V gene, CDR1 is LGHNA and CDR2 is YSLEER. The ends were cut back, 0 bases at V and 4 bases at J, with 18 bases in the middle. The CDR3, as DNA: TGCGCCAGCAGCCAAGAAAGGGCGTACACACTACGAGAGACCCAGTACTTC. Its protein product is CASSQERAYTLRETQYF.

The rearrangement joins TRBV6-4 to TRBJ2-3; D not resolved. CDR1 and CDR2 from the germline V gene are MRHNA and SNTAGT. With 0 bases removed from V and 5 bases from J, the gap between germline ends came to 12 bases. The CDR3 extends over 15 amino acids. In DNA, the CDR3 is TGTGCCAGCAGTGACTCCTATTTGGCCAAAGATACGCAGTATTTT. Its protein product is CASSDSYLAKDTQYF.

The chain has TRBV19 and TRBJ2-2; D unclear. Trimming cost V 1 base and J 0 bases, with 9 bases left between them. Germline V gene data show CDR1 as LNHDA and CDR2 as SQIVND (reference sequence). The CDR3 extends over 16 amino acids. CDR3 region: CASSIGQSANTGELFF. CDR3 nucleotide sequence: TGTGCCAGTAGTATAGGCCAGTCCGCGAACACCGGGGAGCTGTTTTTT.

J is TRBJ1-2 and V is TRBV27, with D uncertain. Trimming cost V 0 bases and J 4 bases, with 12 bases left between them. Germline V CDR1 and CDR2: MNHEY, SMNVEV (reference sequence). This CDR3 region has 15 residues. CDR3 protein: CASSLSAGQVYGYTF. The CDR3 DNA reads TGTGCCAGCAGTTTATCGGCAGGCCAAGTCTATGGCTACACCTTC.

This rearrangement joins TRBV27 to TRBJ2-7, with D perhaps TRBD2 (7 bases). Germline CDR1 MNHEY, CDR2 SMNVEV (reference sequence). The V and J ends lost 6 bases and 2 bases respectively, with 14 bases between them. The CDR3 runs 14 residues. For the CDR3, the DNA is TGTGCCAGCAGGGGGGGGGGCGGCCCCTACGAGCAGTACGTC. This sequence encodes CASRGGGGPYEQYV.

There are a few counts of this clonotype. The chain is built from TRBV27 and TRBJ2-7; D unresolved. The CDR3 loop spans 13 amino acids. The germline V gene encodes CDR1 MNHEY and CDR2 SMNVEV (reference sequence). Between the trimmed V and J ends, which lost 5 bases and 2 bases, there was a span of 10 bases. The CDR3 nucleotides are TGTGCCAGCAGTCCCAGCCGAGCCTACGAGCAGTACTTC. This sequence encodes CASSPSRAYEQYF.

The chain joins TRBV29-1 to TRBJ1-2, with D maybe TRBD1 (6 bases). Per germline, CDR1 SQVTM and CDR2 ANQGSEA. Trimming pared 4 bases from V and 13 bases from J, leaving 16 bases between. This CDR3 comprises 11 residues. CDR3 in amino acids: CSVVWGAWVTF. CDR3 DNA sequence: TGCAGCGTTGTATGGGGGGCGTGGGTCACCTTC.

The chain couples TRBV27 to TRBJ1-6, with 11 bases lining up with TRBD1. V was pared by 1 base and J by 10 bases, with 15 bases of the junction left unmatched. Per germline, CDR1 MNHEY and CDR2 SMNVEV (reference sequence). The CDR3 has 19 amino acids. CDR3 DNA sequence: TGTGCCAGCAGTTTATACGGGACAGGGGGAACATACCTGGGGTCACCCCTCCACTTT. This gives the protein CASSLYGTGGTYLGSPLHF.

The J gene is TRBJ2-7, the V gene TRBV5-8; TRBD1 aligns across 7 bases. The V gene's germline CDR1 is SGHTS and CDR2 YDEGEE. The V segment lost 1 base and the J segment 12 bases; nucleotides outside the gene matches: 1. The CDR3 length is 10 residues. As DNA, the CDR3 is TGTGCCAGCAGCTTGCACAGGGGGTACTTC. Protein product: CASSLHRGYF.

This clonotype was picked up one time. The chain is built from TRBV7-8 and TRBJ1-2; tentatively, D is TRBD1 (6 bases). V was shortened by 5 bases and J by 8 bases, with 12 bases between the two germline ends. Germline loops: CDR1 SGHVS, CDR2 FQNEAQ. The CDR3 runs to 12 residues. The CDR3: CASSIGGVGYTF. CDR3 nucleotide sequence: TGTGCCAGCAGCATAGGGGGTGTGGGCTACACCTTC.

The genes are TRBV4-1 and TRBJ2-2; 8 bases fit TRBD1. The CDR3 is 15 amino acids. V shed 3 bases, J shed 5 bases, and the junction held 5 bases outside the gene matches. The germline CDR1 and CDR2 sequences are MGHRA and YSYEKL. The chain's CDR3 is CASSQDRAGTGELFF. CDR3 bases: TGCGCCAGCAGCCAGGACAGGGCGGGGACCGGGGAGCTGTTTTTT.

V gene TRBV14 combines with J gene TRBJ2-5; D unclear. Trimming removed 2 bases at V and 5 bases at J, with 9 bases between. This CDR3 contains 13 residues. CDR1 and CDR2 from the germline V gene are SGHDN and FVKESK. The CDR3 spells CASSQRLWETQYF. The CDR3 coding sequence is TGTGCCAGCAGCCAACGGCTATGGGAGACCCAGTACTTC.